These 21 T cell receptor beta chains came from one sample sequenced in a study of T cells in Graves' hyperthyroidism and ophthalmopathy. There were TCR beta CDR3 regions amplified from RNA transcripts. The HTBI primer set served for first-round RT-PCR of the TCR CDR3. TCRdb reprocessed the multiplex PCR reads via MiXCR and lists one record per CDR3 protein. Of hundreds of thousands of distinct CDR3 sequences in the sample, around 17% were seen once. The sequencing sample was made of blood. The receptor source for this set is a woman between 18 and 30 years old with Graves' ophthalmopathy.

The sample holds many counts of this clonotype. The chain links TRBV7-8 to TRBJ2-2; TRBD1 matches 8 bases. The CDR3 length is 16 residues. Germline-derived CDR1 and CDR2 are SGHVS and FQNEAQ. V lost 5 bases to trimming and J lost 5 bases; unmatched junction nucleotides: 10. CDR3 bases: TGTGCCAGCAGCCCGACTTGGACAGGGAGGACCGGGGAGCTGTTTTTT. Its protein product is CASSPTWTGRTGELFF. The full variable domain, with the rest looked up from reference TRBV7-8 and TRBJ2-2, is GAGVSQSPRYKVAKRGQDVALRCDPISGHVSLFWYQQALGQGPEFLTYFQNEAQLDKSGLPSDRFFAERPEGSVSTLKIQRTQQEDSAVYLCASSPTWTGRTGELFFGEGSRLTVL.

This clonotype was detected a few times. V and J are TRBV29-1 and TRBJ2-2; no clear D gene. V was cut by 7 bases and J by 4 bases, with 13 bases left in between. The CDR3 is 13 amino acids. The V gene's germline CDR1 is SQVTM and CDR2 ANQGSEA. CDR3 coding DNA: TGCAGCGCAAAGGACGCGGCCACCGGGGAGCTGTTTTTT. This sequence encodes CSAKDAATGELFF.

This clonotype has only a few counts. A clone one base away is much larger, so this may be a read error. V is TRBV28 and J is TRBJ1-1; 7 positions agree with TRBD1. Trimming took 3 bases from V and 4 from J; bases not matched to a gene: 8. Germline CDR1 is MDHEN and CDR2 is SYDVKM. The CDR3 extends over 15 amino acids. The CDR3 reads CASSFQTGRSTEAFF. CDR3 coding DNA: TGTGCCAGCAGTTTCCAGACAGGGCGGAGCACTGAAGCTTTCTTT.

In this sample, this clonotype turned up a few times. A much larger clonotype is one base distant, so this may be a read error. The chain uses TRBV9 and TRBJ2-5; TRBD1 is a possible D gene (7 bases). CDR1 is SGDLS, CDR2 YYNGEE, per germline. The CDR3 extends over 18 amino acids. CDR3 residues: CASDKEGAPGRPGEAQYF. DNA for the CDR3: TGTGCCAGCGATAAAGAGGGGGCGCCGGGACGTCCGGGAGAGGCCCAGTACTTC.

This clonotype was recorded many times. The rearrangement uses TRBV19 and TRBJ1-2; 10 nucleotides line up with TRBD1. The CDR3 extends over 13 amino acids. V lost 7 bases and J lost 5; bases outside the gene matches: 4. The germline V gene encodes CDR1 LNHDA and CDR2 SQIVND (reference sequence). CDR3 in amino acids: CASTPGQGYGYTF. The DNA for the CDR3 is TGTGCCAGTACCCCGGGACAGGGGTATGGCTACACCTTC.

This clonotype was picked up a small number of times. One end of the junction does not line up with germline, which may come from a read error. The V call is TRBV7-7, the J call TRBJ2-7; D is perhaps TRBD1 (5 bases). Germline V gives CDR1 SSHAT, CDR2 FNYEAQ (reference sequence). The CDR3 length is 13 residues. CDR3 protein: CASSSGRDYEQYF. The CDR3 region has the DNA TGTGCTAGCAGCTCGGGCAGGGACTACGAGCAGTACTTC.

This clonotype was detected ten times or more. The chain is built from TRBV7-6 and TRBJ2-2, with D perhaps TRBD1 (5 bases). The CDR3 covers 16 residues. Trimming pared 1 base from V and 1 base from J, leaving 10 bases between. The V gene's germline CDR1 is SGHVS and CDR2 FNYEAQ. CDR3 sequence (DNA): TGTGCCAGCAGCTTAGAGTCAGGGCGGAACACCGGGGAGCTGTTTTTT. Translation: CASSLESGRNTGELFF. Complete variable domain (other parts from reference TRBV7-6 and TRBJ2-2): GAGVSQSPRYKVTKRGQDVALRCDPISGHVSLYWYRQALGQGPEFLTYFNYEAQQDKSGLPNDRFSAERPEGSISTLTIQRTEQRDSAMYRCASSLESGRNTGELFFGEGSRLTVL.

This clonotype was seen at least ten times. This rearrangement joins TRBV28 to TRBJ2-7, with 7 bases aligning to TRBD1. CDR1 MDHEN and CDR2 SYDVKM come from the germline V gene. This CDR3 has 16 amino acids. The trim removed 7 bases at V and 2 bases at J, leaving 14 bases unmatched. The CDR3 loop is CASIEDRKAPTYEQYF. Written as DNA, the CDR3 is TGTGCCAGCATCGAGGACAGGAAGGCCCCCACCTACGAGCAGTACTTC.

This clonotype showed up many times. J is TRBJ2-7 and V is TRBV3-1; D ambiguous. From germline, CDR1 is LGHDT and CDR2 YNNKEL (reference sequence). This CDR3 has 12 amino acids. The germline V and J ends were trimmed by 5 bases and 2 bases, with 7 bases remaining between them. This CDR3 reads CASSYTAYEQYF. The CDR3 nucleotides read TGTGCCAGCAGCTATACAGCCTACGAGCAGTACTTC.

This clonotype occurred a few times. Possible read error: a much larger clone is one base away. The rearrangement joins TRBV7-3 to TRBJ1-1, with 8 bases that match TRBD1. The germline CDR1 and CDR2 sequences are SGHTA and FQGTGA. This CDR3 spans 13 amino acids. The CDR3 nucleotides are TGTACCAGCAGTCAAACAGGGGGCACTGAAGCTTTCTTT. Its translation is CTSSQTGGTEAFF.

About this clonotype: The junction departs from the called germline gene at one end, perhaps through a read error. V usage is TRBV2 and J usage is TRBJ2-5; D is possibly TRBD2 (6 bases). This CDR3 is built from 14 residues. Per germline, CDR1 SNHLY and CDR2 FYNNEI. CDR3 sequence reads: CASNPGAEGEAQYF. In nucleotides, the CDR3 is TGTGCCAGTAACCCAGGAGCGGAGGGAGAGGCCCAGTACTTC.

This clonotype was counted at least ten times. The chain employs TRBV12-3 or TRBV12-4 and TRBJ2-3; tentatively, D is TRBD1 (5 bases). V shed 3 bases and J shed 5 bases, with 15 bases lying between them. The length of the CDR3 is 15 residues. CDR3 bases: TGTGCCAGCAGTTTTAGGGGTCCCATCGGAGATACGCAGTATTTT. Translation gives CASSFRGPIGDTQYF.

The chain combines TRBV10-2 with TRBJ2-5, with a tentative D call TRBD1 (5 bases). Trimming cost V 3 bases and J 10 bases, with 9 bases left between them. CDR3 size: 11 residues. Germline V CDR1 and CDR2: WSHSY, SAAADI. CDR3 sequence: CASSDDRVQYF. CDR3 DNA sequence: TGCGCCAGCAGTGATGACAGAGTCCAGTACTTC.

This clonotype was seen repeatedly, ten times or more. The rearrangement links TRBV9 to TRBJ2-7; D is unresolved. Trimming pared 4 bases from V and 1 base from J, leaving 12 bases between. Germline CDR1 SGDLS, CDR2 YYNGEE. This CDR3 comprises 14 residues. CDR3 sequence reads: CASSSHTNSYEQYF. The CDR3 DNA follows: TGTGCCAGCAGCTCCCATACAAATTCCTACGAGCAGTACTTC.

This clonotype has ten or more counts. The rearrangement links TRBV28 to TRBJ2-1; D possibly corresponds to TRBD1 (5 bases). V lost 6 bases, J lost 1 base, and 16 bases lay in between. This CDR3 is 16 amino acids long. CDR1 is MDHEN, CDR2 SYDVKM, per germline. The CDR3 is CASSLESRASYNEQFF. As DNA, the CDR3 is TGTGCCAGCAGCCTAGAATCCAGGGCATCCTACAATGAGCAGTTCTTC.

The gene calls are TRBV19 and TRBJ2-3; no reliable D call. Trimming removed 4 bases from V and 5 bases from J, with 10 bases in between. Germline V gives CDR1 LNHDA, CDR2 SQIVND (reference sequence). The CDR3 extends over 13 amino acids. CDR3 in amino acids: CASSNRAVDTQYF. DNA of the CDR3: TGTGCCAGTAGTAACCGGGCCGTAGATACGCAGTATTTT.

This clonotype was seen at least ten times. CDR3 bases: TGTGCTAGTGGCCACGGGACTAGCGGGGGGTACAATGAGCAGTTCTTC. Translation: CASGHGTSGGYNEQFF. The rearrangement links TRBV12-5 to TRBJ2-1, with TRBD2 matching 15 bases. CDR1 is LGHNT, CDR2 FRNRAP, per germline. The CDR3 is made up of 16 amino acids. V trimming: 6 bases; J trimming: 4 bases; junction bases outside the gene matches: 4.

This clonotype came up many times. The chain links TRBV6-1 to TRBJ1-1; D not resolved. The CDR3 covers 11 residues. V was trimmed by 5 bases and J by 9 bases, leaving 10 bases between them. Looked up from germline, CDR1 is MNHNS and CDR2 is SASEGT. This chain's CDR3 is CASSYYLQAFF. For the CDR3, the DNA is TGTGCCAGCAGTTATTATCTACAAGCTTTCTTT.

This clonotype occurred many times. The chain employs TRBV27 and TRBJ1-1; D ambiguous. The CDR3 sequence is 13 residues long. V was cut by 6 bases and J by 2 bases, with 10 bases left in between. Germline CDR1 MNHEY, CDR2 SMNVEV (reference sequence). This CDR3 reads CASSDRPNTEAFF. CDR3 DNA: TGTGCCAGCAGCGACCGCCCAAACACTGAAGCTTTCTTT.

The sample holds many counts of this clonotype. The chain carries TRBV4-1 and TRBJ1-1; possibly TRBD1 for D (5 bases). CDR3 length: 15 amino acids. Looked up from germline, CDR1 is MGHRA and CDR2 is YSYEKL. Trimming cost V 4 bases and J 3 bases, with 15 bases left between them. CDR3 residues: CASSPYWGADTEAFF. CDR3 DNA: TGCGCCAGCAGCCCCTACTGGGGCGCCGACACTGAAGCTTTCTTT.

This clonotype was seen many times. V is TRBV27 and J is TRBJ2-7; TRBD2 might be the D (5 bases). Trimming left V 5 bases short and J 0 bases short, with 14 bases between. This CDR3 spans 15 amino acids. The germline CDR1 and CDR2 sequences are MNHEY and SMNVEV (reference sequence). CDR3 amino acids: CASSPGLTYSYEQYF. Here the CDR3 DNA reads TGTGCCAGCAGTCCCGGACTGACCTACTCCTACGAGCAGTACTTC.